The entry below gives a single T cell receptor beta chain sequence along with its context. Its antigen is not yet known. No much larger clone exists at a distance of one base, and base qualities are not known. The CDR3 regions of human TCRbeta chains were subjected to immunosequencing. The original pipeline was this. Repertoire TCRs were checked for matches against a reference library of SARS-CoV-2-specific TCRs that had been generated using the MIRA antigen-specificity platform. Breadth was defined as the fraction of unique TCRs that were SARS-CoV-2-associated, and depth was defined as the fraction of total T cells that were SARS-CoV-2-associated. Each spike-specific TCR was assigned to its reactive spike region and to a CD4 or CD8 class using the MIRA data. Log10-transformed breadth and depth values were compared by one-way ANOVA with Sidak's multiple comparisons tests. Here the immuneACCESS table is served through TCRdb, limited to in-frame sequences with V and J called. Missing clones are a known gap in these copies; in checked studies unresolved V genes cover under half, and the rest lacks a known reason. That table is the source of V, J and clone size, and D and trimming were worked out from the DNA. Across this sample there are about 180,000 clones, with around 88% seen only once. The ten largest clones add up to under 14% of the sample.

From V the trimming removes 5 bases and from J it removes 8 bases, while the gene matches leave 8 bases of the junction unaccounted for. CDR1 SGHDN and CDR2 FVKESK are derived from the germline V gene. The CDR3 holds 13 amino acids from the cysteine to the phenylalanine. Only the CDR3 DNA stays, 39 bases, in frame from base 1. The label giving this sample's time point can be read as: about 28 days (+/-7) after the second vaccine dose. Because spike-specific TCR depth and breadth did not differ between the two schedules, AZD1222 recipients who got a second dose at roughly 4 weeks were pooled with those who got a second dose at roughly 12 weeks. Samples from vaccinated people were obtained from the UK trials COV001 and COV002, which included a single-blind randomized controlled phase 2/3 trial of AZD1222 (ChAdOx1 nCoV-19) in healthy adults. For TCRbeta chain sequencing, PBMC samples from trial participants were taken at day 0 and at day 28 after the second dose.

These data come from a study of T cell responses to AZD1222 COVID-19 vaccine (dated by TCRdb to the early 2020s). Study-level background: A total of 240 or so trial participants underwent TCR sequencing, of whom roughly 210 had received two doses of AZD1222 and around 25 had received two doses of the MenACWY control vaccine. Trial participants were enrolled by age into 18-55, 56-69 and 70-plus year subgroups, with 148, 28 and 57 TCR-sequenced participants respectively. The study at large found these results: Only five to seven AZD1222 recipients were SARS-CoV-2 seropositive at baseline, limiting conclusions about previously exposed vaccinees. The vaccine-associated CD4 TCRs covered the entire spike protein, and the dominant responses fell in regions 160-218 and 743-854. Nearly half of unique spike-specific TCRs reportedly recognized epitopes outside regions mutated in the B.1.351 and B.1.1.7 variants. Most participants were white British and females outnumbered males, and the authors suggested that clonal diversity may have been underestimated. No day 14 peak-response samples were available, so repertoires were characterized only after the peak T cell response. The 56-69-year group was small, and its depth increase did not reach significance, likely because of low power. Spike-specific TCR breadth and depth rose significantly after two AZD1222 doses compared with day 0 and with MenACWY recipients.

The chain employs TRBV14 and TRBJ1-2; TRBD1 lines up with 7 middle nucleotides. The sample here was peripheral blood, taken 28 days after the second AZD1222 dose. This clonotype was obtained from an adult who received the AZD1222 COVID-19 vaccine. The CDR3 protein sequence reads: CASSYSSGGGYTF. The nucleotide sequence is TGTGCCAGCAGCTACTCGTCAGGGGGAGGCTACACCTTC.